This T cell receptor (beta chain) is drawn from a study of blood T cell repertoires in COVID-19 (dated by TCRdb to 2018 to 2021). Study-level background: The collaborator samples originated in the United States, Italy and Spain and spanned the acute and convalescent phases of COVID-19. The material from the prospective study consisted of cDNA or gDNA derived from T cells, B-cell-depleted T cells, or PBMCs. Deeply sampled blood TCRbeta repertoires from subjects exposed to, actively infected with, or recovered from COVID-19 were included in the dataset. The repertoires were released in a freely available public database intended as a resource for research on the immune response to SARS-CoV-2. The samples were drawn from two sources: the first 160 participants of the ongoing ImmuneRACE study, and 1,200 or so subjects contributed by 6 global collaborators. Nearly every sample came with metadata listing a de-identified subject ID, COVID-19 status, age in years and sex. HLA class I and class II types, where available, came from metadata supplied by the sample provider rather than from assay-based typing.

Relative to germline, V is missing 4 bases and J is missing 6 bases, with 10 bases of the junction outside any gene match. The germline V gene encodes CDR1 SNHLY and CDR2 FYNNEI. The CDR3 covers 15 residues, taking in both the cysteine and the phenylalanine. The sequence is cut down to CDR3 DNA, 45 bases in frame from base 1. Each collaborating institution followed its own protocols to collect whole blood in K2EDTA tubes. Collaborator samples were shipped for TCRbeta analysis as frozen whole blood, isolated PBMCs, or DNA extracted from either sample type. Summary of the overall study and its limitations: The quantity of clinical and demographic metadata differed by source and by participant and was supplied without curation.

TCRbeta CDR3 regions were amplified from genomic DNA using the immunoSEQ Assay, a bias-controlled multiplex PCR. Per the original workflow: The number of nucleated cells in each sample was estimated from the amplification of reference gene primers within the assay. Sequence reads were collapsed and filtered to measure the absolute abundance of every unique TCRbeta CDR3 rearrangement. For each sample, productive Simpson clonality was calculated by taking the square root of Simpson's diversity index across productive rearrangements. TCRdb carries this immuneACCESS record with in-frame sequences only. Its versions omit some clonotypes, under half of them owing to an unresolved V gene in the studies checked, with the rest unexplained. D and trimming were read from the DNA, whereas the V and J calls and clone size are those reported in that table. The sample table shows some 220,000 clones, and around three quarters are seen once. The top ten constitute around 7.7% of the sample.

As concerns this clone: Its antigen has not been determined. The record has no base qualities; no much larger clone is one base away.

The TCR originated in a woman between 65 and 79 years old with acute or convalescent COVID-19. Sequenced input: peripheral blood. Rearrangement joined TRBV2 to TRBJ1-1; 8 bases in between match TRBD1. The CDR3 region reads CASSAGGQLGAEAFF. The DNA sequence follows: TGTGCCAGCAGTGCAGGGGGCCAATTAGGGGCTGAAGCTTTCTTT. The reference TRBV2 and TRBJ1-1 proteins fill in what lies around the CDR3, so the full variable domain reads EPEVTQTPSHQVTQMGQEVILRCVPISNHLYFYWYRQILGQKVEFLVSFYNNEISEKSEIFDDQFSVERPDGSNFTLKIRSTKLEDSAMYFCASSAGGQLGAEAFFGQGTRLTVV.